Below are 28 T cell receptor beta chains sequenced from a single sample in a study of T cells in Graves' hyperthyroidism and ophthalmopathy (dated by TCRdb to between 2019 and 2020). Library prep was done by multiplex PCR. TCRdb lists the instrument as Illumina HiSeq 2000. The TCR beta CDR3 regions were amplified from the RNA transcripts. The TCR CDR3 was subjected to a first round of RT-PCR using the HTBI primer set and the Qiagen OneStep RT-PCR kit. TCRdb's own reprocessing of the public reads used fastp at Q25 and MiXCR and kept productive beta chains. Rows merge per CDR3 protein into single entries with the most common DNA and genes. The sample data list 200,000 to 300,000 distinct CDR3 sequences, and around 26% of these were observed just once. The leading ten clones occupy about 40% of the sample. Sequencing was performed on blood. The receptors here all came from a woman in her 40s with Graves' ophthalmopathy.

This clonotype has at least ten counts. The J gene is TRBJ2-2, the V gene TRBV10-1; D not certain. The germline CDR1 and CDR2 sequences are WNHNN and SYGVQD (reference sequence). The V and J ends lost 6 bases and 0 bases respectively, with 5 bases between them. The CDR3 extends over 13 amino acids. CDR3 coding DNA: TGCGCCAGCAGACCGGCGAACACCGGGGAGCTGTTTTTT. Encoded protein: CASRPANTGELFF.

Ten or more counts support this clonotype. V and J are TRBV30 and TRBJ2-5; 10 bases agree with TRBD1. The CDR3 is made up of 15 amino acids. Per the germline V gene, CDR1 is GTSNPN and CDR2 is SVGIG (reference sequence). With 5 bases clipped from V and 7 bases from J, the junction kept 13 bases outside the gene matches. CDR3 sequence: CAWVRDRGGIGTQYF. The CDR3 DNA reads as TGTGCCTGGGTCCGGGACAGGGGCGGAATAGGGACCCAGTACTTC.

In this sample, this clonotype turned up many times. This chain links TRBV2 with TRBJ1-2; 9 bases line up with TRBD1. This CDR3 has 14 residues. CDR1 SNHLY and CDR2 FYNNEI come from the germline V gene. Trimming took 4 bases from V and 7 from J; bases not matched to a gene: 7. The CDR3 bases are TGTGCCAGCAGTGGGACAGGGGCCGGCTTTGGCTACACCTTC. Translation gives CASSGTGAGFGYTF. Filled out from reference TRBV2 and TRBJ1-2, the complete variable domain reads EPEVTQTPSHQVTQMGQEVILRCVPISNHLYFYWYRQILGQKVEFLVSFYNNEISEKSEIFDDQFSVERPDGSNFTLKIRSTKLEDSAMYFCASSGTGAGFGYTFGSGTRLTVV.

This clonotype appeared a single time. The chain uses TRBV6-1 and TRBJ2-5, with no clear D. CDR3 length: 13 amino acids. V was trimmed by 11 bases and J by 5 bases, leaving 18 bases between them. Germline values: CDR1 MNHNS, CDR2 SASEGT. DNA for the CDR3: TGTGCCGGAGCCTTCCGTTATGGGGAGACCCAGTACTTC. Translated: CAGAFRYGETQYF.

About this clonotype itself: One end of the junction fails to match germline, which may point to a read error. The V call is TRBV12-5, the J call TRBJ1-1; no reliable D call. The CDR3 covers 12 residues. Per germline, CDR1 LGHNT and CDR2 FRNRAP. For the CDR3, the DNA is TGTGCTAGTGATTTGAGATCGGCAGAAGCTTTCTTT. Residues: CASDLRSAEAFF. The full variable domain, completed using reference TRBV12-5 and TRBJ1-1, is DARVTQTPRHKVTEMGQEVTMRCQPILGHNTVFWYRQTMMQGLELLAYFRNRAPLDDSGMPKDRFSAEMPDATLATLKIQPSEPRDSAVYFCASDLRSAEAFFGQGTRLTVV.

The sample holds many counts of this clonotype. The chain couples TRBV7-3 to TRBJ1-2; no clear D gene. Germline CDR1 reads SGHTA; CDR2 reads FQGTGA. The CDR3 is 13 amino acids. V shed 0 bases and J shed 8 bases, with 10 bases lying between them. As DNA, the CDR3 is TGTGCCAGCAGCTTAACAACTTATTCCGGCTACACCTTC. Its protein product is CASSLTTYSGYTF.

This clonotype was seen many times. This chain uses TRBV9 with TRBJ2-5; 13 nucleotides line up with TRBD2. CDR3 length equals 18 residues. J gave up 4 bases and V 1 base, and 10 bases lay outside the gene matches. Germline-derived CDR1 and CDR2 are SGDLS and YYNGEE. In nucleotides, the CDR3 is TGTGCCAGCAGCGTATCCTACGGACTAGCGGGAGAAAGAGAGACCCAGTACTTC. Protein sequence: CASSVSYGLAGERETQYF.

The chain joins TRBV27 to TRBJ1-1; D perhaps matches TRBD1 (6 bases). Trimming cost V 0 bases and J 8 bases, with 13 bases left between them. Germline values: CDR1 MNHEY, CDR2 SMNVEV (reference sequence). The length of the CDR3 is 14 residues. The CDR3 spells CASSLSVRGQEAFF. CDR3 nucleotides: TGTGCCAGCAGTTTATCGGTGAGGGGACAAGAAGCTTTCTTT.

The V gene is TRBV27, the J gene TRBJ1-5, with D possibly being TRBD1 (6 bases). This CDR3 is 14 amino acids long. The V end lost 4 bases, the J end lost 6 bases, and 13 bases lay between the germline ends. Germline assignment: CDR1 MNHEY and CDR2 SMNVEV (reference sequence). The CDR3 DNA reads TGTGCCAGCAGTTACTCGTGGGGGCCTCAGCCCCAGCATTTT. Its protein product is CASSYSWGPQPQHF.

This clonotype was seen once. The chain combines TRBV30 with TRBJ1-1; D perhaps matches TRBD1 (6 bases). V was trimmed by 1 base and J by 5 bases, leaving 17 bases between them. The CDR3 covers 15 residues. Germline V gene sequence: CDR1 GTSNPN, CDR2 SVGIG (reference sequence). CDR3 sequence: CAWSAKDRRKTEAFF. The DNA of the CDR3 is TGTGCCTGGAGTGCGAAAGACAGGAGGAAGACTGAAGCTTTCTTT.

This clonotype showed up many times. The rearrangement links TRBV7-2 to TRBJ2-7, with a possible D match to TRBD2 (5 bases). This CDR3 spans 14 amino acids. The V gene lost 5 bases and the J gene lost 4 bases, with 15 bases spanning the gap. The germline gives CDR1 SGHTA, CDR2 FQGNSA. The CDR3 nucleotides are TGTGCCAGCAGCCCAAGGACCCGAGGGTACGAGCAGTACTTC. This sequence encodes CASSPRTRGYEQYF.

A few counts support this clonotype. The chain links TRBV7-2 to TRBJ1-2; 8 bases fit TRBD1. Looked up from germline, CDR1 is SGHTA and CDR2 is FQGNSA. The length of the CDR3 is 16 residues. With V trimmed by 0 bases and J by 8 bases, 11 bases remained unmatched. The CDR3 here is CASSLARAGGSGGYTF. The CDR3 DNA sequence: TGTGCCAGCAGCTTAGCGCGGGCAGGGGGCTCAGGCGGCTACACCTTC.

In its sample, this clonotype was seen many times. The V gene is TRBV5-1, the J gene TRBJ1-2, with TRBD1 as a possible D gene (6 bases). This CDR3 comprises 14 residues. Germline CDR1 and CDR2: SGHRS and YFSETQ. Trimming removed 4 bases at V and 6 bases at J, with 16 bases between. This CDR3 reads CASSETLTGNGYTF. CDR3 bases: TGCGCCAGCAGCGAAACGTTGACAGGCAATGGCTACACCTTC.

The CDR3 nucleotides read TGTGCCAGTAGTACCCGGGACCCTATACAAGAGACCCAGTACTTC. Residues: CASSTRDPIQETQYF. The chain links TRBV19 to TRBJ2-5, with D tentatively TRBD1 or TRBD2 (5 bases each). Germline V CDR1 and CDR2: LNHDA, SQIVND (reference sequence). V gave up 4 bases and J gave up 2 bases, with 14 bases separating them. The CDR3 contains 15 residues. The variable domain in full, with the rest retrieved from reference TRBV19 and TRBJ2-5, is DGGITQSPKYLFRKEGQNVTLSCEQNLNHDAMYWYRQDPGQGLRLIYYSQIVNDFQKGDIAEGYSVSREKKESFPLTVTSAQKNPTAFYLCASSTRDPIQETQYFGPGTRLLVL.

This clonotype has at least ten counts. The chain combines TRBV29-1 with TRBJ2-7; the D is unclear. Per the germline V gene, CDR1 is SQVTM and CDR2 is ANQGSEA. V was trimmed by 7 bases and J by 4 bases, leaving 11 bases between them. This CDR3 is 11 amino acids long. The CDR3: CSALWGYEQYF. CDR3 in DNA: TGCAGCGCACTCTGGGGTTACGAGCAGTACTTC.

Many counts were recorded for this clonotype. This sequence joins TRBV2 and TRBJ1-2; TRBD1 might be the D (5 bases). The CDR3 totals 12 residues. Germline lookup yields CDR1 SNHLY and CDR2 FYNNEI. Trimming shortened V by 7 bases and J by 2 bases, and 8 bases separated the two germline ends. In nucleotides, the CDR3 is TGTGCCAGCATTCGGGGCAACTATGGCTACACCTTC. This translates into CASIRGNYGYTF.

This clonotype was seen repeatedly, ten times or more. A much bigger clone sits one base away, suggesting this may be a read error. It is likely a read error, because the conserved phenylalanine at the end of the CDR3 is missing. The chain is built from TRBV12-3 or TRBV12-4 and TRBJ1-5, with a possible D match to TRBD1 (6 bases). V was shortened by 0 bases and J by 0 bases, with 12 bases between the two germline ends. The CDR3 extends over 17 amino acids. The DNA for the CDR3 is TGTGCCAGCAGTTTAGCGTTGGACAGAAATAGCAATCAGCCCCAGCATCTT. This gives the protein CASSLALDRNSNQPQHL.

This clonotype was counted many times. V and J are TRBV7-2 and TRBJ1-6; D might be TRBD1 (5 bases). This CDR3 contains 14 residues. Trimming stripped 5 bases from V and 8 bases from J, with 13 bases between. The germline V gene has CDR1 SGHTA and CDR2 FQGNSA. In DNA, the CDR3 is TGTGCCAGCAGCCGCAGGGTTAGGGATTCACCCCTCCACTTT. This sequence encodes CASSRRVRDSPLHF.

This clonotype was picked up many times. This chain links TRBV7-2 with TRBJ1-1, with D possibly TRBD1 on 6 matching bases. V lost 5 bases, J lost 12 bases, and 16 bases lay in between. The germline CDR1 and CDR2 sequences are SGHTA and FQGNSA. CDR3 length equals 12 residues. CDR3 loop: CASSENRVMSFF. The CDR3 bases are TGTGCCAGCAGCGAGAACAGGGTCATGTCTTTCTTT. Full variable domain (outside the CDR3, taken from reference TRBV7-2 and TRBJ1-1): GAGVSQSPSNKVTEKGKDVELRCDPISGHTALYWYRQSLGQGLEFLIYFQGNSAPDKSGLPSDRFSAERTGGSVSTLTIQRTQQEDSAVYLCASSENRVMSFFGQGTRLTVV.

This clonotype appeared many times. This chain joins TRBV6-6 and TRBJ2-7; D is unclear. Trimming stripped 2 bases from V and 7 bases from J, with 9 bases between. The germline CDR1 and CDR2 sequences are MNHNY and SVGAGI (reference sequence). This CDR3 has 12 amino acids. DNA for the CDR3: TGTGCCAGCAGTTACAGGGATCGGGAGCAGTACTTC. Encoded protein: CASSYRDREQYF.

This clonotype was observed at least ten times. The V call is TRBV7-3, the J call TRBJ2-5; perhaps TRBD1 as D (5 bases). The CDR3 runs 14 residues. Germline V gene sequence: CDR1 SGHTA, CDR2 FQGTGA. Deletions cut 5 bases from V and 5 bases from J, with 15 bases between. The CDR3 nucleotides are TGTGCCAGCAGCCCCAGCGACAGCTGGGAGACCCAGTACTTC. Its protein is CASSPSDSWETQYF.

This clonotype occurred a few times. The CDR3 DNA sequence: TGTGCCAGCAGTTTAACGGCGCATCAAGAGACCCAGTACTTC. It is translated as CASSLTAHQETQYF. V is TRBV28 and J is TRBJ2-5; no firm D call. Germline V gene lookup returns CDR1 MDHEN and CDR2 SYDVKM. The CDR3 covers 14 residues. The V end lost 2 bases, the J end lost 2 bases, and 9 bases lay between the germline ends.

This clonotype was seen repeatedly, ten times or more. The chain recombines TRBV28 with TRBJ1-2; the match to TRBD1 covers 7 bases. The J segment lost 8 bases and the V segment lost 3 bases, leaving 9 bases of the junction unmatched. The CDR3 loop spans 14 amino acids. Germline lookup yields CDR1 MDHEN and CDR2 SYDVKM. The CDR3 here is CASSLPRQGEGYTF. The CDR3 bases are TGTGCCAGCAGTTTGCCACGACAGGGTGAAGGCTACACCTTC.

This sequence joins TRBV25-1 and TRBJ1-2; no clear D. The CDR3 has 13 amino acids. Germline CDR1 MGHDK, CDR2 SYGVNS. Trimming took off 3 bases at V and 4 bases at J, with 9 bases between the two ends. The CDR3 reads CASSELEGYGYTF. The CDR3 DNA sequence: TGTGCCAGCAGTGAGCTTGAAGGCTATGGCTACACCTTC.

This clonotype has at least ten counts. The rearrangement links TRBV29-1 to TRBJ1-2; tentatively, D is TRBD1 (6 bases). Per the germline V gene, CDR1 is SQVTM and CDR2 is ANQGSEA. V gave up 0 bases and J gave up 0 bases, with 20 bases separating them. CDR3 length: 18 amino acids. The CDR3 region is CSVEDGRRTATTNYGYTF. CDR3 DNA sequence: TGCAGCGTTGAAGATGGGAGAAGGACAGCCACCACTAACTATGGCTACACCTTC.

The chain links TRBV6-5 to TRBJ2-7; perhaps TRBD1 as D (5 bases). Germline assignment: CDR1 MNHEY and CDR2 SVGAGI. The CDR3 covers 13 residues. V was shortened by 4 bases and J by 9 bases, with 16 bases between the two germline ends. This CDR3 is CASSFRQSSMQYF. The CDR3 region has the DNA TGTGCCAGCAGTTTCCGACAGAGTTCGATGCAGTACTTC.

This clonotype was seen repeatedly, ten times or more. The J gene is TRBJ2-2, the V gene TRBV6-1, with D possibly being TRBD2 (7 bases). Germline V gives CDR1 MNHNS, CDR2 SASEGT. The CDR3 covers 15 residues. With 7 bases removed from V and 0 bases from J, the gap between germline ends came to 12 bases. This CDR3 is CASMRGGSNTGELFF. The CDR3 region has the DNA TGTGCCAGCATGAGGGGGGGCTCGAACACCGGGGAGCTGTTTTTT.

This clonotype appeared many times. The chain has TRBV5-1 and TRBJ2-5, with a possible D match to TRBD2 (5 bases). Germline V gene sequence: CDR1 SGHRS, CDR2 YFSETQ. CDR3 length: 16 amino acids. Trimming took 2 bases from V and 0 from J, leaving 14 bases between them. CDR3 protein: CASSFGLQKYQETQYF. In DNA form, the CDR3 reads TGCGCCAGCAGCTTTGGACTGCAGAAGTACCAAGAGACCCAGTACTTC. The full variable domain, rest sourced from reference TRBV5-1 and TRBJ2-5, is KAGVTQTPRYLIKTRGQQVTLSCSPISGHRSVSWYQQTPGQGLQFLFEYFSETQRNKGNFPGRFSGRQFSNSRSEMNVSTLELGDSALYLCASSFGLQKYQETQYFGPGTRLLVL.